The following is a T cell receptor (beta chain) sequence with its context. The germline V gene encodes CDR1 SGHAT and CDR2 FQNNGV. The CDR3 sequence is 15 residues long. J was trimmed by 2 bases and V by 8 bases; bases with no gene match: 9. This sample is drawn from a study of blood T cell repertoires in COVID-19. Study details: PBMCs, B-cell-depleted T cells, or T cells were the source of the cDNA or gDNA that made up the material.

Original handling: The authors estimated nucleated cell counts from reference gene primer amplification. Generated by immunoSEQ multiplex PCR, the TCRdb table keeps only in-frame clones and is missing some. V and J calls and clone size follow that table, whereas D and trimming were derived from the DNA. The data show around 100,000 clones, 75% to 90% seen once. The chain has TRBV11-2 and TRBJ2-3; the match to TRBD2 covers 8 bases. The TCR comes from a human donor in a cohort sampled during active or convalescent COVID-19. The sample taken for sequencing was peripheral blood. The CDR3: CASGPGGRNTDTQYF. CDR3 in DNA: TGTGCCAGCGGACCGGGGGGGAGAAACACAGATACGCAGTATTTT. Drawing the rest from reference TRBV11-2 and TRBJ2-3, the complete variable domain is EAGVAQSPRYKIIEKRQSVAFWCNPISGHATLYWYQQILGQGPKLLIQFQNNGVVDDSQLPKDRFSAERLKGVDSTLKIQPAKLEDSAVYLCASGPGGRNTDTQYFGPGTRLTVL.